This T cell receptor beta chain is from a study of cytomegalovirus exposure and HLA in healthy donors. There are 17 residues in the CDR3. Looked up from germline, CDR1 is SGDLS and CDR2 is YYNGEE. The V and J ends lost 3 bases and 0 bases, in that order; junction bases with no gene match: 6. PCR employed 60 Vbeta and 13 Jbeta primers. Assay used: immunoSEQ multiplex PCR; TCRdb lists only in-frame clones, some missing. Of almost 200,000 clones listed, around 80% are singletons. This chain joins TRBV9 and TRBJ1-6; 7 nucleotides agree with TRBD1. The sequenced sample consisted of PBMCs. The source is a woman aged 25-40 years in good health and CMV-seropositive. The CDR3 region is CASSGSTGDSYNSPLHF. In nucleotides, the CDR3 is TGTGCCAGCAGCGGATCTACAGGGGACTCCTATAATTCACCCCTCCACTTT.